This T cell receptor (beta chain) was sequenced for a study of human T cells and chemical hapten exposure. Turning to the study itself: Small volume differences among pooled libraries mainly caused per-sample TCR yield variation.

The V gene lost 8 bases and the J gene lost 0 bases, with 7 bases spanning the gap. This CDR3 contains 12 residues. In germline, CDR1 is PRHDT, CDR2 FYEKMQ (reference sequence). General study findings and limits: DPC sensitization did not alter TCRs above 1 in 1000 frequency.

Of note for this clonotype: Its target is unknown.

Unfractionated whole blood yielded total RNA. For the library, individual cDNA molecules each received unique molecular identifiers. TCRdb re-called the 5' RACE reads with MiXCR, one entry per CDR3 protein. The sample records roughly 81,000 distinct CDR3 sequences, more than 15% being singletons. This sequence joins TRBV13 and TRBJ1-2, with D uncertain. This receptor was taken from a female donor in good health. The CDR3 sequence is CASRAANYGYTF. Here the CDR3 DNA reads TGTGCCAGCCGGGCGGCTAACTATGGCTACACCTTC.